These 24 T cell receptor beta chains were sequenced from one sample in a study of Ad26.COV2.S vaccination and SARS-CoV-2 variants. Indicated treatment: around 19 received Ad26.COV2.S at low or high dose, single or two shots; a few received placebo; per-sample allocation not given. All samples were drawn on day 63, counting from the first vaccine or placebo injection. The method was immunoSEQ multiplex PCR; TCRdb's version includes in-frame clones alone and lacks a portion of them. The table includes over 450,000 clones, roughly nine tenths detected once. Specimen: peripheral blood, collected in a trial of Ad26.COV2.S vaccine versus placebo. These receptors were collected from a person aged 18-60 years who received the Ad26.COV2.S COVID-19 vaccine or a placebo.

The V and J genes are TRBV10-3 and TRBJ1-2, with a tentative D call TRBD1 (6 bases). The germline V gene encodes CDR1 ENHRY and CDR2 SYGVKD. The CDR3 sequence is 20 residues long. V lost 0 bases and J lost 4, with 27 bases in between. CDR3 region: CAISESLFTGTLGGGYGYTF. CDR3 nucleotide sequence: TGTGCCATCAGTGAGTCGCTATTCACTGGGACCCTAGGAGGGGGCTATGGCTACACCTTC.

The V gene is TRBV29-1, the J gene TRBJ2-3; 8 positions match TRBD2. Trimming removed 4 bases from V and 0 bases from J; junction bases left unmatched: 9. This CDR3 is built from 16 residues. Germline CDR1 is SQVTM and CDR2 is ANQGSEA. The CDR3 bases are TGCAGCGTTGGGGGCGGGAGGCGAGCTAGCACAGATACGCAGTATTTT. Translating it yields CSVGGGRRASTDTQYF.

The rearrangement uses TRBV3-1 (or the pseudogene TRBV3-2) and TRBJ2-7, with 7 bases matching TRBD2. Trimming at V came to 1 base and at J to 0 bases, leaving 6 bases not matched to a gene. The CDR3 length is 16 residues. Germline CDR1 LGHDT, CDR2 YNNKEL (reference sequence). The CDR3 reads CASSQGPTSASYEQYF. The CDR3 nucleotides read TGTGCCAGCAGCCAAGGGCCAACTAGCGCCTCCTACGAGCAGTACTTC.

The gene calls are TRBV6-5 and TRBJ1-1; 7 positions match TRBD1. The CDR3 is 13 amino acids. Trimming at V came to 11 bases and at J to 4 bases, leaving 10 bases not matched to a gene. Germline CDR1 MNHEY, CDR2 SVGAGI. The CDR3 DNA reads as TGTGCCGCAAAGGGGGCTCTAGGCACTGAAGCTTTCTTT. Encoded protein: CAAKGALGTEAFF.

This clone was seen only once. The gene calls are TRBV4-2 and TRBJ1-2, with 12 bases lining up with TRBD1. Trimming cost V 0 bases and J 7 bases; bases outside gene matches: 6. CDR1 and CDR2 (germline): LGHNA, YNFKEQ. The CDR3 has 16 residues. The CDR3 DNA sequence: TGTGCCAGCAGCCAAGATGGGGGACAGGGGGCGGTTGGCTACACCTTC. This sequence encodes CASSQDGGQGAVGYTF.

This rearrangement joins TRBV30 to TRBJ1-2; 11 bases are shared with TRBD1. The CDR3 covers 13 residues. Germline V gene lookup returns CDR1 GTSNPN and CDR2 SVGIG (reference sequence). V dropped 8 bases and J dropped 2; count of bases not matched to a gene: 4. The chain's CDR3 is CALGTGGNYGYTF. CDR3 DNA sequence: TGTGCCCTAGGGACAGGGGGGAACTATGGCTACACCTTC. The entire variable domain, with the rest obtained from reference TRBV30 and TRBJ1-2, is as follows: SQTIHQWPATLVQPVGSPLSLECTVEGTSNPNLYWYRQAAGRGLQLLFYSVGIGQISSEVPQNLSASRPQDRQFILSSKKLLLSDSGFYLCALGTGGNYGYTFGSGTRLTVV.

The rearrangement links TRBV5-8 to TRBJ2-1; D unclear. The CDR3 has 15 amino acids. Per germline, CDR1 SGHTS and CDR2 YDEGEE. V lost 1 base and J 7 bases, leaving 15 bases between the germline ends. The CDR3: CASSLYSSLGNEQFF. In DNA, the CDR3 is TGTGCCAGCAGCTTGTATTCTTCGTTGGGGAATGAGCAGTTCTTC. The entire variable domain, with the rest obtained from reference TRBV5-8 and TRBJ2-1, is as follows: EAGVTQSPTHLIKTRGQQATLRCSPISGHTSVYWYQQALGLGLQFLLWYDEGEERNRGNFPPRFSGRQFPNYSSELNVNALELEDSALYLCASSLYSSLGNEQFFGPGTRLTVL.

The chain links TRBV20-1 to TRBJ1-5; no reliable D call. The germline V gene encodes CDR1 DFQATT and CDR2 SNEGSKA (reference sequence). The CDR3 is 14 residues long. V lost 3 bases and J lost 3, with 12 bases in between. The CDR3 region is CSASRPGLNQPQHF. The CDR3 DNA reads TGCAGTGCTAGTCGTCCGGGCCTCAATCAGCCCCAGCATTTT.

The rearrangement links TRBV14 to TRBJ1-2; D might be TRBD1 (6 bases). CDR1 and CDR2 (germline): SGHDN, FVKESK. V lost 7 bases, J lost 5 bases, and 17 bases lay in between. CDR3 length: 14 amino acids. The CDR3 nucleotides are TGTGCCAGCACCGTAAGGGGGGGCGAGTATGGCTACACCTTC. It is translated as CASTVRGGEYGYTF.

The chain links TRBV5-5 to TRBJ2-3, with 9 bases identical to TRBD1. The length of the CDR3 is 17 residues. From germline, CDR1 is SGHKS and CDR2 YYEKEE (reference sequence). The V segment lost 5 bases and the J segment 2 bases; nucleotides outside the gene matches: 12. CDR3 amino acids: CASRTGQGMWATDTQYF. The CDR3 nucleotides read TGTGCCAGCAGGACGGGACAGGGAATGTGGGCCACAGATACGCAGTATTTT.

This clone turned up a few times. The chain links TRBV5-4 to TRBJ1-6, with 7 bases lining up with TRBD1. In germline, CDR1 is SGHNT, CDR2 YYREEE (reference sequence). J was trimmed by 7 bases and V by 5 bases; bases with no gene match: 9. The CDR3 is 15 amino acids. CDR3 sequence reads: CASRARDSPNSPLHF. The CDR3 DNA sequence: TGTGCCAGCAGGGCCCGGGACAGCCCAAATTCACCCCTCCACTTT.

The chain links TRBV7-2 to TRBJ1-2; D gene uncertain. V lost 4 bases, J lost 2 bases, and 11 bases lay in between. Germline CDR1 is SGHTA and CDR2 is FQGNSA. The CDR3 runs to 14 residues. CDR3 nucleotides: TGTGCCAGCAGCTCCTTCCGTAGCAACTATGGCTACACCTTC. Amino acid sequence: CASSSFRSNYGYTF.

The V call is TRBV3-1 (or the pseudogene TRBV3-2), the J call TRBJ2-2, with 10 bases lining up with TRBD2. There are 18 residues in the CDR3. Germline V gene sequence: CDR1 LGHDT, CDR2 YNNKEL (reference sequence). V shed 6 bases and J 4 bases; nucleotides not matched to a gene: 14. CDR3 DNA: TGTGCCAGCAGGTCGACGACTAGCGGGCGATACCCCACCGGGGAGCTGTTTTTT. Its translation: CASRSTTSGRYPTGELFF.

This rearrangement joins TRBV6-6 to TRBJ1-1, with D hard to call. The CDR3 is 12 amino acids. Between the trimmed V and J ends, which lost 1 base and 7 bases, there was a span of 7 bases. The germline V gene encodes CDR1 MNHNY and CDR2 SVGAGI (reference sequence). The CDR3 region has the DNA TGTGCCAGCAGTTACTTTGGGGATGAAGCTTTCTTT. It encodes CASSYFGDEAFF.

The V call is TRBV6-5, the J call TRBJ2-3, with D possibly matching TRBD1 (5 bases). Germline assignment: CDR1 MNHEY and CDR2 SVGAGI. The length of the CDR3 is 15 residues. The V and J ends lost 6 bases and 2 bases respectively, with 15 bases between them. The CDR3 sequence is CASRETVSFTDTQYF. The CDR3 bases are TGTGCCAGCAGGGAGACAGTTTCCTTCACAGATACGCAGTATTTT.

The V call is TRBV6-5, the J call TRBJ2-7, with a weak D call TRBD1 (5 bases). Germline CDR1 reads MNHEY; CDR2 reads SVGAGI. The CDR3 sequence is 16 residues long. The ends were cut back, 0 bases at V and 1 base at J, with 13 bases in the middle. The CDR3: CASSYSSGPISYEQYF. The CDR3 nucleotides read TGTGCCAGCAGTTACTCCTCAGGGCCCATTTCCTACGAGCAGTACTTC.

The rearrangement joins TRBV6-5 to TRBJ1-2, with a possible D match to TRBD1 (5 bases). From germline, CDR1 is MNHEY and CDR2 SVGAGI. Between the trimmed V and J ends, which lost 6 bases and 7 bases, there was a span of 18 bases. The CDR3 has 14 amino acids. The CDR3 loop reads CASSAGTAYSGYTF. CDR3 DNA sequence: TGTGCCAGCAGCGCCGGGACGGCTTATTCTGGCTACACCTTC.

The chain has TRBV6-2 or TRBV6-3 and TRBJ2-7, with TRBD1 matching over 9 bases. Trimming cost V 0 bases and J 0 bases; bases outside gene matches: 6. The CDR3 is 17 residues long. Per the germline V gene, CDR1 is MNHEY and CDR2 is SVGEGT. Here the CDR3 DNA reads TGTGCCAGCAGTTACTCAATGGGACAGGGAACCTCCTACGAGCAGTACTTC. Translation gives CASSYSMGQGTSYEQYF.

V gene TRBV7-8 combines with J gene TRBJ2-5, with TRBD1 matching over 7 bases. The V segment lost 2 bases and the J segment 5 bases; nucleotides outside the gene matches: 8. Germline CDR1 and CDR2: SGHVS and FQNEAQ. The CDR3 runs to 15 residues. The CDR3 nucleotides are TGTGCCAGCAGCTTATCCAGGGGGATTAGGGAGACCCAGTACTTC. The encoded protein is CASSLSRGIRETQYF.

The chain carries TRBV2 and TRBJ1-1; D call uncertain. The germline V gene encodes CDR1 SNHLY and CDR2 FYNNEI. The CDR3 sequence is 15 residues long. V lost 3 bases and J 1 base, leaving 12 bases between the germline ends. The CDR3 spells CASSDHGSGNTEAFF. The DNA of the CDR3 is TGTGCCAGCAGTGATCATGGGTCAGGGAACACTGAAGCTTTCTTT.

The chain employs TRBV20-1 and TRBJ2-1, with TRBD1 identical over 7 bases. J was trimmed by 7 bases and V by 6 bases; bases with no gene match: 3. Germline loops: CDR1 DFQATT, CDR2 SNEGSKA (reference sequence). The CDR3 consists of 11 residues. The CDR3 sequence is CSAATGNEQFF. As DNA, the CDR3 is TGCAGTGCAGCGACAGGGAATGAGCAGTTCTTC.

V and J are TRBV3-1 (or the pseudogene TRBV3-2) and TRBJ2-7, with D unclear. The ends were cut back, 0 bases at V and 4 bases at J, with 16 bases in the middle. From germline, CDR1 is LGHDT and CDR2 YNNKEL (reference sequence). The CDR3 is 16 residues long. The CDR3 loop reads CASSQDEGEVSYEQYF. The CDR3 region has the DNA TGTGCCAGCAGCCAAGATGAAGGAGAGGTTAGTTACGAGCAGTACTTC.

The J gene is TRBJ1-2, the V gene TRBV28; D is undetermined. V lost 4 bases and J 6 bases, leaving 12 bases between the germline ends. The germline gives CDR1 MDHEN, CDR2 SYDVKM. The CDR3 runs to 13 residues. The DNA for the CDR3 is TGTGCCAGCAGTTCCTCCCCCCCTCATGGCTACACCTTC. Residues: CASSSSPPHGYTF.

V and J are TRBV7-9 and TRBJ2-5; a possible D gene is TRBD1 (8 bases). Per the germline V gene, CDR1 is SEHNR and CDR2 is FQNEAQ (reference sequence). There are 17 residues in the CDR3. V was cut by 5 bases and J by 1 base, with 20 bases left in between. The DNA of the CDR3 is TGTGCCAGCAGCATATGGACAGGGACTAAAGGCCAAGAGACCCAGTACTTC. Translation: CASSIWTGTKGQETQYF.